Listed below are T cell receptor beta chains from one sample, sequenced in a study of blood T cell repertoires in COVID-19. TCRdb keeps only in-frame clones here, not all; method: immunoSEQ multiplex PCR. This sample carries a few hundred thousand clones, over 75% of them seen once, and the ten largest clones take about 13%. The sequencing sample was made of peripheral blood. The receptors derive from a human donor in a cohort sampled during active COVID-19. The CDR3 runs from the conserved cysteine through the conserved F or W. The D gene is left open where the match is weak. A clone size is listed for some rows: how often the clone was seen (once, few, many), or a class if it is expanded.

j_gene	abundance	d_gene	v_gene	CDR3nt	CDR3aa
TRBJ2-7	NA	NA	TRBV5-1	TGCGCCAGCAGCTTGTCCAGGGTCTACGAGCAGTACTTC	CASSLSRVYEQYF
TRBJ2-7	NA	NA	TRBV6-6	TGTGCCAGCAGTTACATGGAGGGCCTGAACGAGCAGTACTTC	CASSYMEGLNEQYF
TRBJ2-7	NA	NA	TRBV3-1/TRBV3-2	TGTGCCAGCAGCCAAGGGACAGTCGGCGACGAGCAGTACTTC	CASSQGTVGDEQYF
TRBJ2-5	NA	TRBD2	TRBV28	TGTGCCAGCAGTTCCCTAGCGGGAGGGCCTGGAGTCCAAGAGACCCAGTACTTC	CASSSLAGGPGVQETQYF
TRBJ2-5	NA	TRBD2	TRBV30	TGTGCCTGGAGTGTTCGGACTAGCGGGGAAGAGACCCAGTACTTC	CAWSVRTSGEETQYF
TRBJ2-1	NA	TRBD1	TRBV28	TGTGCCAGCAGTTTATTGCAGGACAGGGGAGGGGAGTTCTTC	CASSLLQDRGGEFF
TRBJ2-7	NA	NA	TRBV10-3	TGTGCCCTTTCCACGAACTCAGCAGGGGCTGGAGAGCAGTACTTC	CALSTNSAGAGEQYF
TRBJ1-5	NA	TRBD1	TRBV6-5	TGTGCCAGCAGACCAGGACAGGGGAATCAGCCCCAGCATTTT	CASRPGQGNQPQHF
TRBJ2-1	NA	NA	TRBV5-1	TGCGCCAGCAGTGATCGCAGGGCCTACAATGAGCAGTTCTTC	CASSDRRAYNEQFF
TRBJ2-3	once	NA	TRBV9	TGTGCCAGCAGCCACGTACAGACAGATACGCAGTATTTT	CASSHVQTDTQYF
TRBJ2-3	few	TRBD2	TRBV11-3	TGTGCCAGCAGCTCCTATAGCGGGGGGGCCTTGGGCACAGATACGCAGTATTTT	CASSSYSGGALGTDTQYF
TRBJ1-1	NA	TRBD1	TRBV28	TGTGCCACCGGGACAGGGTCCACTGAAGCTTTCTTT	CATGTGSTEAFF
TRBJ1-6	NA	NA	TRBV27	TGTGCCAGCAGTTTTGAGACAGGATCTTCACCCCTCCACTTT	CASSFETGSSPLHF
TRBJ2-3	NA	NA	TRBV14	TGTGCCAGCAGCCTTAGGGGCGGGGGCCCGAAAGATACGCAGTATTTT	CASSLRGGGPKDTQYF
TRBJ2-1	NA	NA	TRBV7-8	TGTGCCAGCAGCTTCCCTTCTTTTCCTGAGCAGTTCTTC	CASSFPSFPEQFF
TRBJ2-5	NA	NA	TRBV5-1	TGCGCCAGCAGCACGGCACGGGGAGGACAAGAGACCCAGTACTTC	CASSTARGGQETQYF
TRBJ1-1	NA	NA	TRBV7-2	TGTGCCAGCAGCCCGAGGGGGAGTGGCAGGACCACTGAAGCTTTCTTT	CASSPRGSGRTTEAFF
TRBJ2-3	NA	TRBD2	TRBV9	TGTGCCAGCAGCGTAACCCGTCTAGCGGGCGATACGCAGTATTTT	CASSVTRLAGDTQYF
TRBJ1-2	NA	NA	TRBV5-1	TGCGCCAGCAGCTTGGGACAGTTTAACTATGGCTACACCTTC	CASSLGQFNYGYTF
TRBJ1-1	once	NA	TRBV11-3	TGTGCCAGCAGCGCGGGGCCGGGGGACACTGAAGCTTTCTTT	CASSAGPGDTEAFF